Following are 17 T cell receptor beta chains from one sample sequenced in a study of CD8 T cells in Susac syndrome. Roughly 0.45 to 1 ug RNA was reverse transcribed with random hexamers. In TCRdb, the immunoSEQ multiplex PCR reads were re-called with MiXCR into one record per CDR3 protein. This sample has about 84,000 distinct CDR3 sequences, with roughly 96% found just once. Sequencing was done on a sample of CD8+ T cells from PBMCs. The source is a human donor with Susac syndrome.

The V and J genes are TRBV14 and TRBJ2-3; D unresolved. Trimming pared 2 bases from V and 4 bases from J, leaving 4 bases between. CDR1 and CDR2 (germline): SGHDN, FVKESK. This CDR3 region has 12 residues. CDR3 protein: CASSQLADTQYF. The CDR3 nucleotides are TGTGCCAGCAGCCAACTGGCAGATACGCAGTATTTT.

This clonotype has only one observation. The rearrangement uses TRBV19 and TRBJ2-7; maybe TRBD2 (5 bases). Looked up from germline, CDR1 is LNHDA and CDR2 is SQIVND (reference sequence). This CDR3 region has 14 residues. The ends were cut back, 3 bases at V and 3 bases at J, with 12 bases in the middle. The CDR3: CASSISDSDYEQYF. CDR3 sequence (DNA): TGTGCCAGTAGTATCTCGGACTCTGACTACGAGCAGTACTTC.

The chain links TRBV27 to TRBJ2-2; D is unresolved. The CDR3 runs to 13 residues. V lost 6 bases, J lost 3 bases, and 8 bases lay in between. Germline V gene data show CDR1 as MNHEY and CDR2 as SMNVEV (reference sequence). The CDR3, as DNA: TGTGCCAGCAGGTTCCCCGACACCGGGGAGCTGTTTTTT. It specifies CASRFPDTGELFF.

The chain carries TRBV18 and TRBJ2-5, with 7 bases that match TRBD2. The V gene end was trimmed by 3 bases and the J gene end by 2 bases; junction bases not matched to a gene: 9. The length of the CDR3 is 16 residues. Germline assignment: CDR1 KGHSH and CDR2 LQKENI. For the CDR3, the DNA is TGTGCCAGCTCACCCGGCGCTAGCGGCATACAAGAGACCCAGTACTTC. Its translation is CASSPGASGIQETQYF. Combining the CDR3 with reference TRBV18 and TRBJ2-5 gives the whole variable domain NAGVMQNPRHLVRRRGQEARLRCSPMKGHSHVYWYRQLPEEGLKFMVYLQKENIIDESGMPKERFSAEFPKEGPSILRIQQVVRGDSAAYFCASSPGASGIQETQYFGPGTRLLVL.

The chain employs TRBV25-1 and TRBJ1-2, with D hard to call. Trimming cost V 2 bases and J 4 bases, with 8 bases left between them. Germline assignment: CDR1 MGHDK and CDR2 SYGVNS. The CDR3 runs to 13 residues. The CDR3 region has the DNA TGTGCCAGCAGTGAAGGCGGCCTCTATGGCTACACCTTC. It translates to CASSEGGLYGYTF.

This chain uses TRBV27 with TRBJ2-7; D not resolved. CDR1 and CDR2 from the germline V gene are MNHEY and SMNVEV (reference sequence). The CDR3 loop spans 13 amino acids. Trimming took off 5 bases at V and 3 bases at J, with 11 bases between the two ends. CDR3 amino acids: CASSPSPLYEQYV. CDR3 bases: TGTGCCAGCAGTCCCTCCCCCCTCTACGAGCAGTACGTC.

The chain uses TRBV7-2 and TRBJ2-5, with a weak D call TRBD2 (6 bases). This CDR3 has 14 amino acids. Germline CDR1 is SGHTA and CDR2 is FQGNSA. V was trimmed by 5 bases and J by 2 bases, leaving 12 bases between them. The CDR3 spells CASSAGLMQETQYF. The CDR3 coding sequence is TGTGCCAGCAGCGCCGGACTAATGCAAGAGACCCAGTACTTC.

This chain joins TRBV9 and TRBJ1-2; the D is unclear. CDR1 SGDLS and CDR2 YYNGEE come from the germline V gene. The CDR3 sequence is 12 residues long. Between the trimmed V and J ends, which lost 3 bases and 8 bases, there was a span of 11 bases. DNA for the CDR3: TGTGCCAGCAGCGCGAGGACTAGCGGCTACACCTTC. This translates into CASSARTSGYTF.

This clonotype came up once. The chain links TRBV20-1 to TRBJ1-2, with D maybe TRBD1 (6 bases). V was pared by 4 bases and J by 6 bases, with 18 bases between. This CDR3 has 14 amino acids. Germline lookup yields CDR1 DFQATT and CDR2 SNEGSKA (reference sequence). This CDR3 is CSANNREGGDGYTF. The CDR3 DNA reads as TGCAGTGCTAATAACAGGGAAGGCGGGGATGGCTACACCTTC.

V and J are TRBV28 and TRBJ2-7; TRBD2 matches 9 bases. V was clipped by 7 bases and J by 3 bases; unmatched bases: 7. The CDR3 runs 14 residues. Germline CDR1 is MDHEN and CDR2 is SYDVKM. DNA of the CDR3: TGTGCCAGCATGGCGGGGGGGCCCTACTACGAGCAGTACTTC. It translates to CASMAGGPYYEQYF.

This sequence joins TRBV20-1 and TRBJ2-7; 11 bases line up with TRBD2. The CDR3 covers 14 residues. Unmatched junction bases numbered 6, after V lost 6 bases and J lost 2 bases. CDR1 DFQATT and CDR2 SNEGSKA come from the germline V gene (reference sequence). The CDR3 loop is CSATTSGNPYEQYF. CDR3 nucleotide sequence: TGCAGTGCGACGACTAGCGGGAACCCCTACGAGCAGTACTTC.

DNA of the CDR3: TGCGCCAGCAGCCAAGAAAGGTCCCAGAACGAGCAGTACGTC. As protein: CASSQERSQNEQYV. J is TRBJ2-7 and V is TRBV4-3; D gene uncertain. Trimming took 0 bases from V and 5 from J, leaving 11 bases between them. Germline V gene sequence: CDR1 LGHNA, CDR2 YSLEER. The CDR3 has 14 residues.

This chain connects TRBV6-6 to TRBJ2-7; D unclear. The CDR3 spans 12 residues. The V and J ends lost 2 bases and 3 bases respectively, with 5 bases between them. CDR1 MNHNY and CDR2 SVGAGI come from the germline V gene (reference sequence). The CDR3 region has the DNA TGTGCCAGCAGTTACCCCCACTACGAGCAGTACGTC. Amino acid sequence: CASSYPHYEQYV.

V gene TRBV2 combines with J gene TRBJ2-3; TRBD1 matches at 8 bases. The ends lost 6 bases at V and 4 bases at J; junction bases unmatched: 9. This CDR3 is built from 15 residues. Looked up from germline, CDR1 is SNHLY and CDR2 is FYNNEI. Written as DNA, the CDR3 is TGTGCCAGCAGAGAACAGGGGGTGCAGGCAGATACGCAGTATTTT. This encodes CASREQGVQADTQYF. Full variable domain (outside the CDR3, taken from reference TRBV2 and TRBJ2-3): EPEVTQTPSHQVTQMGQEVILRCVPISNHLYFYWYRQILGQKVEFLVSFYNNEISEKSEIFDDQFSVERPDGSNFTLKIRSTKLEDSAMYFCASREQGVQADTQYFGPGTRLTVL.

V usage is TRBV7-9 and J usage is TRBJ2-7; D is ambiguous. The CDR3 is 12 amino acids. Trimming removed 5 bases at V and 4 bases at J, with 9 bases between. Germline CDR1 and CDR2: SEHNR and FQNEAQ (reference sequence). CDR3 residues: CASSPGPYEQYF. Written as DNA, the CDR3 is TGTGCCAGCAGCCCCGGGCCGTACGAGCAGTACTTC.

The chain uses TRBV12-3 or TRBV12-4 and TRBJ2-1; 11 nucleotides match TRBD1. V lost 5 bases and J lost 7; bases outside the gene matches: 10. The CDR3 sequence is 16 residues long. This CDR3 reads CASSDDPGTGGNEQFF. In DNA, the CDR3 is TGTGCCAGCAGTGACGACCCCGGGACAGGGGGGAATGAGCAGTTCTTC.

The V call is TRBV14, the J call TRBJ2-3; 10 bases agree with TRBD2. Germline assignment: CDR1 SGHDN and CDR2 FVKESK. This CDR3 spans 17 amino acids. Trimming at V came to 1 base and at J to 1 base, leaving 5 bases not matched to a gene. CDR3 DNA: TGTGCCAGCAGCCAAGCATCCGGGACTAGCGGCACAGATACGCAGTATTTT. This translates into CASSQASGTSGTDTQYF.